The T cell receptor (beta chain) described here comes from a study of blood T cell repertoires in COVID-19. Background on the study: The origin of the acute and convalescent COVID-19 samples was the United States, Italy and Spain. PBMCs, B-cell-depleted T cells, or T cells provided the cDNA or gDNA that made up the material.

The table came from immunoSEQ multiplex PCR; TCRdb's copy has only in-frame clones and leaves some out. The table shows some 310,000 clones, with around 90% occurring only once. There are 15 residues in the CDR3. Germline CDR1 ENHRY, CDR2 SYGVKD. Trimming took 5 bases from V and 4 from J; bases not matched to a gene: 5. This clone was observed a handful of times. The TCR comes from a woman in her twenties or thirties with COVID-19, enrolled during active disease. The chain has TRBV10-3 and TRBJ2-1; 10 bases match TRBD2. Sequenced input: peripheral blood. For the CDR3, the DNA is TGTGCCATCAGTACGACTAGCGGGTTATACAATGAGCAGTTCTTC. Its protein product is CAISTTSGLYNEQFF.